One TCR beta chain is described in this entry. What antigen it recognizes has not been identified. The record has no base qualities; no much larger clone is one base away. This sample was included in a study of blood T cells in healthy people across ages (dated by TCRdb to about 2015). Regarding the research as a whole: In model experiments, template switching captured about one uniquely barcoded TCR beta cDNA molecule for every two T cells. The study analyzed two additional independent replicas of 1 million unique cDNA reads from the same blood draw for two donors, one aged 18 to 29 and one aged 80 or older. To track age-related changes in TCR beta repertoire diversity, the study relied on deep sequencing normalized with unique cDNA molecular identifiers. Donors of different ages were randomly distributed across sequencing lanes to avoid experimental bias. Donors were grouped into four age groups: young (average approximately 15 years), middle-aged (around 39), aged (about 59) and long-lived (approximately 82).

Preparation of the library involved 5' RACE. TCRdb names Illumina HiSeq 2500 as the instrument used. The second PCR ran for about 6 to 12 cycles and used a J-beta primer mix along with a sample-barcoded 5' primer. A template-switch 5' adaptor carrying 12 random nucleotides introduced a unique molecular identifier onto each TCR beta cDNA molecule. At least 2.5 million CDR3-containing paired-end reads were obtained from each sample. The Mint cDNA synthesis kit, primed by a TRBC-specific oligonucleotide, was used to synthesize first-strand cDNA from all RNA. Following uracil-DNA glycosylase treatment, all cDNA underwent a first 18-cycle PCR with the universal primers M1SS and BC2_uni_R. The paper's data handling went like this. Normalization of each sample was performed by random selection of 1 million high-quality reads, each carrying a distinct molecular identifier. Instead of being binned into consensus sequences, reads that shared molecular identifiers were thrown out. CDR3 identification, clonotype clustering and error correction used MiTCR with a Q25 quality threshold and the strictest error-elimination algorithm. A nonparametric unseen species model with Euler transformation was used to estimate a lower bound on total TCR beta diversity. The public reads were reprocessed in TCRdb via fastp at Q25 and MiXCR, keeping in-frame beta chains. Rows merge per CDR3 protein into single entries with the most common DNA and genes. These V and J calls rely on TCRdb rather than the paper's analysis. This sample comprises over 600,000 distinct CDR3 sequences, roughly 50% of them detected only once. The biggest ten clones account for about 26% of the sample.

The CDR3 runs 13 residues from the cysteine to the phenylalanine. Only the CDR3 portion is preserved as DNA: 39 bases, with reading frame beginning at the first base. For CDR1 and CDR2, the germline V gene (reference sequence) lists LNHNV and YYDKDF. V sheds 0 bases and J sheds 8 bases, leaving 10 bases between their ends. The donors were about 40 Caucasian individuals from Russia, aged 6 to 90 years, who were systemically healthy. Each donor gave approximately 9.3 milliliters of peripheral blood, collected into EDTA-treated Vacutainer tubes. Ficoll-Paque density-gradient centrifugation was used to isolate PBMCs, with at least 6.5 million per sample. Trizol reagent was used to extract total RNA from the PBMCs, yielding at least 5.5 micrograms per sample. For every donor, an aliquot of PBMCs went through flow cytometry to measure the percentages of naive CD45RAhigh/CD27high T cells. What the research found in general, with its limitations: Conclusive comparison of naive and antigen-experienced compartments was prevented by the profiling of bulk unsorted PBMCs. As age increased, observed TCR beta diversity per million T cells dropped in a roughly linear way, and a significant reduction was already evident by age 40. Because donor CMV infection status was unknown, age-related changes in expanded clonotypes were potentially confounded. The long-lived group showed more naive CD4+ T cells, fewer expanded clones and increased TCR diversity than the aged group, suggesting age selection. The percentage of naive T cells measured by flow cytometry correlated strongly with observed TCR beta diversity. Estimates of total diversity from one million sequenced T cells were regarded as lower bounds and underestimates.

The sample taken for sequencing was blood. This receptor was identified in a man aged 35 to 55 in good health. The chain couples TRBV15 to TRBJ1-2, with TRBD1 as a weak D call on 6 bases. The DNA sequence follows: TGTGCCACCAGCAGAGAAGGGGGGGACGGCTACACCTTC. Its protein is CATSREGGDGYTF.